Sequencing of this TCR beta chain was carried out in a study of shared clonotypes between healthy human individuals. The table came from immunoSEQ multiplex PCR; TCRdb's copy has only in-frame clones and leaves some out. The sample records more than 550,000 clones, 55% to 80% being singletons. The sample comprised memory CD4+ T cells sorted from blood. The subset: CD45RA-negative fraction. This sequence was found in a woman aged 25 to 45 in good health.

CDR3 nucleotide sequence: TGCGCCAGCAGCTCGAACAGGGACAAGCAGTACTTC. It encodes CASSSNRDKQYF. The genes are TRBV5-1 and TRBJ2-7; maybe TRBD1 (6 bases). This CDR3 is built from 12 residues. Deletions cut 3 bases from V and 8 bases from J, with 12 bases between. Germline V lookup: CDR1 SGHRS, CDR2 YFSETQ.